The 25 T cell receptor beta chains in this list originate from one sample, sequenced in a study of cytomegalovirus exposure and HLA in healthy donors. With 60 Vbeta and 13 Jbeta primers, the PCR was carried out. The repertoire was sequenced with immunoSEQ multiplex PCR; TCRdb's copy has only in-frame clones and lacks some. Of approximately 88,000 clones in the sample, around four fifths were seen once. Sequences were obtained from PBMCs. These receptors were collected from a male donor in good health and CMV-seronegative.

The chain recombines TRBV9 with TRBJ1-4, with D unclear. V was shortened by 0 bases and J by 6 bases, with 12 bases between the two germline ends. CDR1 and CDR2 (germline): SGDLS, YYNGEE. The CDR3 has 15 residues. The CDR3 DNA sequence: TGTGCCAGCAGCGTAGACGGCAGGTTAGATGAAAAACTGTTTTTT. Translating it yields CASSVDGRLDEKLFF.

V usage is TRBV4-3 and J usage is TRBJ2-7, with 7 bases lining up with TRBD2. Germline lookup yields CDR1 LGHNA and CDR2 YSLEER. This CDR3 has 15 amino acids. Trimming took 1 base from V and 2 from J; bases not matched to a gene: 5. The CDR3: CASSQGRGLAYEQYF. DNA for the CDR3: TGCGCCAGCAGCCAAGGGAGAGGACTAGCCTACGAGCAGTACTTC.

In its sample, this clone was seen once. The rearrangement joins TRBV7-8 to TRBJ1-4, with D possibly matching TRBD1 (5 bases). The V gene lost 5 bases and the J gene lost 2 bases, with 9 bases spanning the gap. CDR3 size: 14 residues. The V gene's germline CDR1 is SGHVS and CDR2 FQNEAQ. Here the CDR3 reads CASSRGVTNEKLFF. CDR3 DNA sequence: TGTGCCAGCAGCCGGGGGGTGACTAATGAAAAACTGTTTTTT.

V gene TRBV10-3 combines with J gene TRBJ2-5; 15 bases align to TRBD2. The CDR3 sequence is 15 residues long. V trimming: 5 bases; J trimming: 4 bases; junction bases outside the gene matches: 2. Germline CDR1 reads ENHRY; CDR2 reads SYGVKD. CDR3 region: CAISRTSGGAETQYF. The CDR3, as DNA: TGTGCCATCAGTCGGACTAGCGGGGGGGCAGAGACCCAGTACTTC.

The chain uses TRBV5-4 and TRBJ2-6, with D maybe TRBD1 (5 bases). This CDR3 region has 16 residues. Germline V gene data show CDR1 as SGHNT and CDR2 as YYREEE (reference sequence). V was shortened by 0 bases and J by 0 bases, with 7 bases between the two germline ends. The CDR3 region is CASSLVGPSGANVLTF. In DNA, the CDR3 is TGTGCCAGCAGCTTGGTGGGGCCCTCTGGGGCCAACGTCCTGACTTTC.

The chain employs TRBV28 and TRBJ1-2; TRBD1 might be the D (5 bases). The germline gives CDR1 MDHEN, CDR2 SYDVKM. V was cut by 5 bases and J by 3 bases, with 13 bases left in between. CDR3 length equals 14 residues. The CDR3 loop reads CASSIPGDYYGYTF. CDR3 nucleotides: TGTGCCAGCAGTATCCCCGGGGACTACTATGGCTACACCTTC.

J is TRBJ2-4 and V is TRBV9; a weak D match, TRBD2 (6 bases). Trimming removed 0 bases from V and 8 bases from J, with 12 bases in between. There are 14 residues in the CDR3. CDR1 and CDR2 (germline): SGDLS, YYNGEE. DNA of the CDR3: TGTGCCAGCAGCGTAGATGGAGGGCGGGACATTCAGTACTTC. It codes for CASSVDGGRDIQYF.

This clone was seen a few times. The chain links TRBV5-4 to TRBJ2-1; 12 bases fit TRBD2. Germline V lookup: CDR1 SGHNT, CDR2 YYREEE (reference sequence). The CDR3 length is 16 residues. J gave up 5 bases and V 3 bases, and 6 bases lay outside the gene matches. This chain's CDR3 is CASSSTGLAGNNEQFF. CDR3 sequence (DNA): TGTGCCAGCAGCTCGACCGGACTAGCGGGGAACAATGAGCAGTTCTTC.

Comment on this clone: A read error may produce the germline difference seen at one junction end. The genes are TRBV7-9 and TRBJ1-1, with D perhaps TRBD1 (5 bases). The CDR3 contains 14 residues. From germline, CDR1 is SEHNR and CDR2 FQNEAQ (reference sequence). CDR3 region: CASSQDSTGVEAFF. The CDR3 DNA reads TGCGCCAGCAGCCAAGATTCTACGGGGGTTGAAGCTTTCTTT.

The count of this clone is one. The genes are TRBV11-3 and TRBJ2-2; 9 nucleotides match TRBD2. The V and J ends lost 5 bases and 4 bases, in that order; junction bases with no gene match: 8. Germline V gene lookup returns CDR1 SGHNT and CDR2 YENEEA. The CDR3 sequence is 16 residues long. Here the CDR3 reads CASSPGTSTVTGELFF. In nucleotides, the CDR3 is TGTGCCAGCAGCCCCGGGACTAGCACGGTCACCGGGGAGCTGTTTTTT.

The chain uses TRBV11-2 and TRBJ1-2, with TRBD1 matching over 11 bases. Germline-derived CDR1 and CDR2 are SGHAT and FQNNGV. The CDR3 is 17 residues long. V shed 2 bases, J shed 6 bases, and the junction held 11 bases outside the gene matches. The CDR3 is CASSLTGTGGPSDGYTF. CDR3 coding DNA: TGTGCCAGCAGCTTAACCGGGACAGGGGGACCTTCGGATGGCTACACCTTC.

The V call is TRBV6-5, the J call TRBJ2-7, with TRBD1 matching over 7 bases. The CDR3 sequence is 14 residues long. The germline gives CDR1 MNHEY, CDR2 SVGAGI. Trimming removed 2 bases from V and 4 bases from J; junction bases left unmatched: 5. The CDR3 DNA sequence: TGTGCCAGCAGTTACGTAGGGGGCTTATACGAGCAGTACTTC. Translating it yields CASSYVGGLYEQYF.

This clone was seen just once. This rearrangement joins TRBV5-1 to TRBJ1-1; 8 bases agree with TRBD1. CDR3 size: 12 residues. Trimming took 4 bases from V and 12 from J; bases not matched to a gene: 8. Germline CDR1 reads SGHRS; CDR2 reads YFSETQ. The DNA of the CDR3 is TGCGCCAGCAGCCCAGGACAGGGAGGCCCTTTCTTT. Amino acids: CASSPGQGGPFF.

This clone was counted only a few times. The gene calls are TRBV25-1 and TRBJ1-5; the match to TRBD1 covers 9 bases. CDR1 and CDR2 from the germline V gene are MGHDK and SYGVNS. The V and J ends lost 4 bases and 2 bases, in that order; junction bases with no gene match: 3. There are 15 residues in the CDR3. DNA of the CDR3: TGTGCCAGCAGTGGGACAGGGGCTGGCAATCAGCCCCAGCATTTT. Translated: CASSGTGAGNQPQHF. The full variable domain, with the rest looked up from reference TRBV25-1 and TRBJ1-5, is EADIYQTPRYLVIGTGKKITLECSQTMGHDKMYWYQQDPGMELHLIHYSYGVNSTEKGDLSSESTVSRIRTEHFPLTLESARPSHTSQYLCASSGTGAGNQPQHFGDGTRLSIL.

The chain joins TRBV9 to TRBJ2-3, with D unresolved. The CDR3 length is 15 residues. V was clipped by 0 bases and J by 3 bases, with 11 bases between them. Germline V CDR1 and CDR2: SGDLS, YYNGEE. Here the CDR3 reads CASSVEYQATDTQYF. CDR3 in DNA: TGTGCCAGCAGCGTAGAATATCAGGCGACAGATACGCAGTATTTT.

This chain uses TRBV16 with TRBJ1-1; D is uncertain. The CDR3 is 15 residues long. Germline CDR1 is KGHSY and CDR2 is FQNENV. V was cut by 1 base and J by 6 bases, with 15 bases left in between. The CDR3 loop is CASSQLRVGGAEAFF. CDR3 nucleotides: TGTGCCAGCAGCCAATTGCGGGTGGGAGGCGCTGAAGCTTTCTTT.

This sequence joins TRBV4-3 and TRBJ1-4; no firm D call. Looked up from germline, CDR1 is LGHNA and CDR2 is YSLEER. The CDR3 length is 14 residues. V dropped 1 base and J dropped 8 bases, with 11 bases sitting between them. The CDR3 spells CASSQGQAGEKLFF. CDR3 DNA sequence: TGCGCCAGCAGCCAAGGGCAGGCGGGAGAAAAACTGTTTTTT.

V gene TRBV9 combines with J gene TRBJ2-1, with 12 bases aligning to TRBD2. Germline CDR1 and CDR2: SGDLS and YYNGEE. The CDR3 loop spans 15 amino acids. After removal of 0 bases from V and 8 bases from J, the junction contained 3 bases not matched to a gene. The CDR3 loop is CASSVAASGGDEQFF. The CDR3 nucleotides are TGTGCCAGCAGCGTAGCGGCTAGCGGGGGGGATGAGCAGTTCTTC.

The chain carries TRBV28 and TRBJ2-7, with 9 bases identical to TRBD2. The V gene end was trimmed by 1 base and the J gene end by 2 bases; junction bases not matched to a gene: 3. Germline-derived CDR1 and CDR2 are MDHEN and SYDVKM. The CDR3 runs to 15 residues. CDR3 sequence: CASSLSGGGAYEQYF. The DNA for the CDR3 is TGTGCCAGCAGTTTATCTGGCGGGGGGGCCTACGAGCAGTACTTC.

The V call is TRBV7-2, the J call TRBJ2-2, with 11 positions matching TRBD1. V trimming: 5 bases; J trimming: 7 bases; junction bases outside the gene matches: 12. Germline CDR1 is SGHTA and CDR2 is FQGNSA. The CDR3 loop spans 17 amino acids. The CDR3 is CASSLQPGTGGIGELFF. In DNA form, the CDR3 reads TGTGCCAGCAGCCTCCAACCCGGGACAGGGGGAATCGGGGAGCTGTTTTTT.

This CDR3 reads CASSPDTNTEAFF. The CDR3 DNA is TGTGCCAGCAGCCCTGACACGAACACTGAAGCTTTCTTT. The chain employs TRBV4-2 and TRBJ1-1; no reliable D call. This CDR3 is built from 13 residues. V dropped 4 bases and J dropped 1 base, with 7 bases sitting between them. Germline assignment: CDR1 LGHNA and CDR2 YNFKEQ.

This chain's CDR3 is CASSSNLGGNTIYF. The CDR3 bases are TGTGCCAGCAGCTCAAATCTCGGGGGAAACACCATATATTTT. V and J are TRBV7-2 and TRBJ1-3; D not certain. V lost 4 bases, J lost 4 bases, and 11 bases lay in between. Germline CDR1 reads SGHTA; CDR2 reads FQGNSA. This CDR3 contains 14 residues.

This chain uses TRBV4-3 with TRBJ1-4; possible D gene TRBD1, 5 bases. There are 14 residues in the CDR3. Germline loops: CDR1 LGHNA, CDR2 YSLEER. Trimming stripped 4 bases from V and 8 bases from J, with 14 bases between. CDR3 DNA: TGCGCCAGCAGCCCCACTGGGGCGCAGGAAAAACTGTTTTTT. Translation gives CASSPTGAQEKLFF.

The chain has TRBV5-4 and TRBJ1-5; D not certain. CDR1 and CDR2 (germline): SGHNT, YYREEE (reference sequence). V shed 2 bases and J shed 0 bases, with 9 bases lying between them. This CDR3 has 15 residues. This chain's CDR3 is CASSLGGHSNQPQHF. CDR3 DNA sequence: TGTGCCAGCAGCTTAGGCGGGCATAGCAATCAGCCCCAGCATTTT.

The chain joins TRBV5-8 to TRBJ1-5; D might be TRBD1 (6 bases). From germline, CDR1 is SGHTS and CDR2 YDEGEE. This CDR3 has 14 amino acids. The V and J ends lost 5 bases and 4 bases respectively, with 13 bases between them. CDR3 DNA sequence: TGTGCCAGCAGTTCCGGACAGTTTAATCAGCCCCAGCATTTT. This gives the protein CASSSGQFNQPQHF.